This T cell receptor beta chain was obtained from a study of cytomegalovirus exposure and HLA in healthy donors. The overall study: Findings of an earlier analysis included more than 90 million unique TCR beta sequences from 170 million or so T cells.

The study, taken as a whole, reports: Associated with cytomegalovirus, according to the listing, were 164 TCR beta chains. Rates of TCR association differed by HLA locus in a later analysis, with DRB1 highest and HLA-C lowest.

Germline lookup yields CDR1 SGDLS and CDR2 YYNGEE. The CDR3 covers 17 residues. Trimming took 3 bases from V and 3 from J, leaving 20 bases between them. PCR involved 60 Vbeta and 13 Jbeta primers. TCRdb keeps only in-frame clones here, not all; method: immunoSEQ multiplex PCR. The table shows under 250,000 clones, with 75% to 85% occurring only once. A remark on this clone: Its target is unknown.

The rearrangement uses TRBV9 and TRBJ2-3, with D tentatively TRBD2 (6 bases). Sequences were obtained from PBMCs. This sequence was found in a woman in her sixties or seventies in good health and CMV-seropositive. The CDR3 bases are TGTGCCAGCAGCGCCCCCCGTCGCGGGGTCTTGACAGATACGCAGTATTTT. Translated, it gives CASSAPRRGVLTDTQYF.